One and the same sample provided the 23 T cell receptor beta chains below, sequenced in a study of spatial heterogeneity in lung cancer. TCRdb recomputed calls from the 5' RACE reads with MiXCR, one row per CDR3 protein. The sample has approximately 40,000 distinct CDR3 sequences; 5% to 5.5% are singletons. The time point here: sample taken at primary tumor resection. The input for sequencing was PBMCs, taken at surgery. The receptors originated from a female donor with early-stage non-small cell lung cancer.

This chain joins TRBV12-3 or TRBV12-4 and TRBJ1-2, with D perhaps matching TRBD1 (5 bases). V was shortened by 8 bases and J by 4 bases, with 8 bases between the two germline ends. This CDR3 spans 11 amino acids. Written as DNA, the CDR3 is TGTGCCAGCTGGGGCAGCTATGGCTACACCTTC. Its translation: CASWGSYGYTF.

There are many counts of this clonotype. The chain carries TRBV2 and TRBJ2-7, with a weak D call TRBD2 (5 bases). CDR1 and CDR2 (germline): SNHLY, FYNNEI. The CDR3 covers 13 residues. V was clipped by 6 bases and J by 0 bases, with 9 bases between them. CDR3 region: CASRPGSSYEQYF. For the CDR3, the DNA is TGTGCCAGCAGGCCGGGGAGCTCCTACGAGCAGTACTTC.

This clonotype was detected ten times or more. This chain's CDR3 is CASSVSQGRSPLHF. In DNA form, the CDR3 reads TGTGCCAGCAGCGTATCGCAGGGCCGATCACCCCTCCACTTT. The rearrangement joins TRBV9 to TRBJ1-6; a possible D gene is TRBD1 (5 bases). The CDR3 is made up of 14 amino acids. Trimming pared 1 base from V and 10 bases from J, leaving 12 bases between. Germline loops: CDR1 SGDLS, CDR2 YYNGEE.

This clonotype was counted ten times or more. The chain joins TRBV7-2 to TRBJ2-3; D is unresolved. The germline gives CDR1 SGHTA, CDR2 FQGNSA. The ends were cut back, 3 bases at V and 8 bases at J, with 9 bases in the middle. The CDR3 is made up of 12 amino acids. This chain's CDR3 is CASSLSLLTQYF. CDR3 bases: TGTGCCAGCAGCTTGTCACTTCTTACGCAGTATTTT.

This clonotype was recorded at least ten times. V and J are TRBV29-1 and TRBJ1-1; D is uncertain. This CDR3 is built from 10 residues. Between the trimmed V and J ends, which lost 3 bases and 7 bases, there was a span of 6 bases. From germline, CDR1 is SQVTM and CDR2 ANQGSEA. CDR3 DNA sequence: TGCAGCGTTGATACAGATGAAGCTTTCTTT. Protein sequence: CSVDTDEAFF.

This clonotype has more than one count but fewer than ten. The chain recombines TRBV5-1 with TRBJ1-6; 7 bases map to TRBD1. This CDR3 has 15 amino acids. With 0 bases clipped from V and 5 bases from J, the junction kept 2 bases outside the gene matches. Germline V CDR1 and CDR2: SGHRS, YFSETQ. The CDR3 protein is CASSLGGTDNSPLHF. DNA of the CDR3: TGCGCCAGCAGCTTGGGAGGGACAGATAATTCACCCCTCCACTTT.

The sample holds many counts of this clonotype. This sequence joins TRBV7-9 and TRBJ1-3; D gene unclear. Trimming cost V 2 bases and J 0 bases, with 14 bases left between them. Germline CDR1 SEHNR, CDR2 FQNEAQ (reference sequence). The length of the CDR3 is 17 residues. In DNA, the CDR3 is TGTGCCAGCAGCTTATACAGTCGGCAGGTCTCTGGAAACACCATATATTTT. As protein: CASSLYSRQVSGNTIYF. The full variable domain, its missing parts supplied by reference TRBV7-9 and TRBJ1-3, is DTGVSQNPRHKITKRGQNVTFRCDPISEHNRLYWYRQTLGQGPEFLTYFQNEAQLEKSRLLSDRFSAERPKGSFSTLEIQRTEQGDSAMYLCASSLYSRQVSGNTIYFGEGSWLTVV.

This clonotype was found many times. This chain connects TRBV4-1 to TRBJ2-7; no clear D. This CDR3 spans 12 amino acids. Germline V gives CDR1 MGHRA, CDR2 YSYEKL. V was pared by 0 bases and J by 4 bases, with 4 bases between. The CDR3 loop is CASSQDLYEQYF. CDR3 bases: TGCGCCAGCAGCCAAGATTTGTACGAGCAGTACTTC.

Judged by abundance, this clonotype is medium-sized. This chain links TRBV29-1 with TRBJ2-2; 7 bases line up with TRBD1. The J segment lost 0 bases and the V segment lost 5 bases, leaving 6 bases of the junction unmatched. From germline, CDR1 is SQVTM and CDR2 ANQGSEA. CDR3 length: 15 residues. The CDR3 sequence is CSVLRDSTNTGELFF. The CDR3 DNA reads as TGCAGCGTTTTACGGGACAGTACGAACACCGGGGAGCTGTTTTTT.

This clonotype was detected many times. The chain uses TRBV15 and TRBJ1-1; D call uncertain. The germline V gene has CDR1 LNHNV and CDR2 YYDKDF (reference sequence). V was pared by 4 bases and J by 0 bases, with 15 bases between. There are 16 residues in the CDR3. Here the CDR3 reads CATSTWTLRLNTEAFF. CDR3 nucleotides: TGTGCCACCAGCACCTGGACGTTAAGGCTGAACACTGAAGCTTTCTTT.

This clonotype was recorded a few times. The CDR3 nucleotides are TGTGCCAGCAGGTCCTCCAGGTTCGAGCAGTACTTC. It translates to CASRSSRFEQYF. The rearrangement uses TRBV12-3 or TRBV12-4 and TRBJ2-7; D remains ambiguous. CDR3 length: 12 residues. Between the trimmed V and J ends, which lost 6 bases and 6 bases, there was a span of 12 bases.

The genes are TRBV7-9 and TRBJ2-3; D unclear. The germline gives CDR1 SEHNR, CDR2 FQNEAQ (reference sequence). The CDR3 length is 11 residues. Trimming cost V 4 bases and J 3 bases, with 2 bases left between them. Here the CDR3 reads CASSSTDTQYF. In nucleotides, the CDR3 is TGTGCCAGCAGCTCGACAGATACGCAGTATTTT.

This clonotype was counted ten times or more. V is TRBV15 and J is TRBJ1-4; D is uncertain. Per the germline V gene, CDR1 is LNHNV and CDR2 is YYDKDF (reference sequence). The CDR3 runs to 15 residues. Trimming cost V 0 bases and J 0 bases, with 5 bases left between them. The DNA of the CDR3 is TGTGCCACCAGCAGAGACGTTACAACTAATGAAAAACTGTTTTTT. Residues: CATSRDVTTNEKLFF.

This clonotype appeared a few times. One end of the junction is discordant with germline, which a read error may explain. The chain links TRBV4-3 to TRBJ2-5; 9 bases are a match to TRBD2. Germline V gene sequence: CDR1 LGHNA, CDR2 YSLEER. CDR3 size: 14 residues. DNA for the CDR3: TGCACCAGCAGCCAAGCGGGGGGCAGGGAGACCCAGTACTTC. Its translation: CTSSQAGGRETQYF.

In its sample, this clonotype was seen many times. The chain couples TRBV20-1 to TRBJ2-3; possible D gene TRBD2, 5 bases. V shed 8 bases and J shed 2 bases, with 14 bases lying between them. This CDR3 spans 13 amino acids. Germline lookup yields CDR1 DFQATT and CDR2 SNEGSKA (reference sequence). The CDR3 here is CSPRGGDTDTQYF. The CDR3 coding sequence is TGCAGTCCCAGAGGAGGCGACACAGATACGCAGTATTTT.

This clonotype came up many times. The CDR3 nucleotides are TGTGCCAGCAGACAGAATAGAGGGATCAACTATGGCTACACCTTC. It specifies CASRQNRGINYGYTF. This chain joins TRBV7-2 and TRBJ1-2, with no clear D. This CDR3 is 15 amino acids long. Trimming removed 6 bases at V and 2 bases at J, with 16 bases between. Germline V gives CDR1 SGHTA, CDR2 FQGNSA.

This clonotype showed up just a few times. The chain joins TRBV14 to TRBJ2-7; no firm D call. The CDR3 spans 14 residues. Germline CDR1 reads SGHDN; CDR2 reads FVKESK. With 3 bases removed from V and 3 bases from J, the gap between germline ends came to 12 bases. CDR3 in DNA: TGTGCCAGCAGCCAGAGGACGCTAGGCTACGAGCAGTACTTC. As protein: CASSQRTLGYEQYF.

This clonotype was seen many times. The chain recombines TRBV2 with TRBJ1-1; 7 bases align to TRBD1. Germline trimming cut 7 bases from V and 0 bases from J; bases unmatched to any gene: 8. The V gene's germline CDR1 is SNHLY and CDR2 FYNNEI. CDR3 length: 15 residues. Here the CDR3 reads CASKDRTTMNTEAFF. The CDR3 bases are TGTGCCAGCAAGGACAGGACCACCATGAACACTGAAGCTTTCTTT. Variable domain in full (rest from reference TRBV2 and TRBJ1-1): EPEVTQTPSHQVTQMGQEVILRCVPISNHLYFYWYRQILGQKVEFLVSFYNNEISEKSEIFDDQFSVERPDGSNFTLKIRSTKLEDSAMYFCASKDRTTMNTEAFFGQGTRLTVV.

This clonotype appeared a few times. This chain joins TRBV5-6 and TRBJ2-7; 7 bases are shared with TRBD1. Trimming at V came to 4 bases and at J to 2 bases, leaving 9 bases not matched to a gene. Germline CDR1 and CDR2: SGHDT and YYEEEE. The CDR3 length is 15 residues. Here the CDR3 reads CASSPRTGQAYEQYF. CDR3 DNA sequence: TGTGCCAGCAGCCCACGGACAGGACAGGCCTACGAGCAGTACTTC.

This clonotype was seen ten or more times. The chain carries TRBV19 and TRBJ1-6; D not certain. This CDR3 has 15 amino acids. Trimming took 3 bases from V and 0 from J, leaving 6 bases between them. Germline lookup yields CDR1 LNHDA and CDR2 SQIVND (reference sequence). As DNA, the CDR3 is TGTGCCAGTAGTATCGGGAGCTCCTATAATTCACCCCTCCACTTT. Amino acids: CASSIGSSYNSPLHF.

The table lists this clonotype with a few counts. This chain connects TRBV10-3 to TRBJ1-6; TRBD1 might be the D (6 bases). Looked up from germline, CDR1 is ENHRY and CDR2 is SYGVKD. Trimming left V 6 bases short and J 6 bases short, with 15 bases between. There are 15 residues in the CDR3. The CDR3 DNA is TGTGCCATCAGACAGGGTGACAGCTCTAATTCACCCCTCCACTTT. This translates into CAIRQGDSSNSPLHF.

At least ten counts were recorded for this clonotype. This chain joins TRBV7-2 and TRBJ2-1, with 7 bases aligning to TRBD2. Trimming took 1 base from V and 1 from J; bases not matched to a gene: 10. From germline, CDR1 is SGHTA and CDR2 FQGNSA. The CDR3 is 18 residues long. CDR3 residues: CASSLGVLAIGSYNEQFF. The CDR3 bases are TGTGCCAGCAGCTTAGGGGTACTAGCGATTGGTTCCTACAATGAGCAGTTCTTC.

This clonotype has a count of ten or more. The rearrangement uses TRBV7-2 and TRBJ2-3; 8 bases align to TRBD2. The junction had 6 bases not matched to a gene; V was cut back by 7 bases and J by 6 bases. The germline CDR1 and CDR2 sequences are SGHTA and FQGNSA. The CDR3 consists of 13 residues. CDR3 DNA: TGTGCCAGCACCCCGATAGCGGGGGATACGCAGTATTTT. Residues: CASTPIAGDTQYF.